These 5 T cell receptor beta chains came from one sample sequenced in a study of blood T cell repertoires in COVID-19 (dated by TCRdb to the early 2020s). The library was made by the immunoSEQ multiplex PCR assay. Drawn from immuneACCESS, this table holds only the in-frame rearrangements with V and J called that TCRdb kept. Clones are partly lost; checked studies trace under half to an unresolved V gene and leave the rest unexplained. This sample gives about 150,000 clones in total; roughly 84% of them show up just once. Jointly, the top ten make up 7% to 8% of the sample. Sequencing used PBMCs or T cells enriched from blood (not recorded which). The receptor set was obtained from a woman in her forties or fifties who had recovered from COVID-19.

This clone was picked up one time. This chain uses TRBV5-1 with TRBJ2-3; TRBD2 matches 8 bases. V trimming: 2 bases; J trimming: 4 bases; junction bases outside the gene matches: 3. This CDR3 has 14 amino acids. Germline values: CDR1 SGHRS, CDR2 YFSETQ. In DNA, the CDR3 is TGCGCCAGCAGCTTTGGAGCGGGAGCAGATACGCAGTATTTT. Translation gives CASSFGAGADTQYF.

This clone was recorded once. V gene TRBV6-5 combines with J gene TRBJ2-5, with D perhaps matching TRBD1 (5 bases). Between the trimmed V and J ends, which lost 6 bases and 2 bases, there was a span of 7 bases. CDR3 length equals 12 residues. Germline lookup yields CDR1 MNHEY and CDR2 SVGAGI. CDR3 region: CASRDNQETQYF. In DNA, the CDR3 is TGTGCCAGCAGGGACAATCAAGAGACCCAGTACTTC.

The genes are TRBV10-3 and TRBJ2-3; D gene unclear. Germline CDR1 reads ENHRY; CDR2 reads SYGVKD. Trimming stripped 0 bases from V and 4 bases from J, with 20 bases between. CDR3 length: 18 residues. The CDR3 reads CAISESMAAPMGPDTQYF. The CDR3 nucleotides read TGTGCCATCAGTGAGTCGATGGCGGCCCCTATGGGTCCAGATACGCAGTATTTT.

In its sample, this clone was seen once. V is TRBV11-1 and J is TRBJ2-1, with 9 bases fitting TRBD1. CDR1 SGHAT and CDR2 FQDESV come from the germline V gene (reference sequence). The CDR3 has 16 amino acids. Trimming removed 5 bases from V and 2 bases from J; junction bases left unmatched: 7. CDR3 in DNA: TGTGCCAGCAGCCTCCGGGACAGGGTCGCCTACAATGAGCAGTTCTTC. This sequence encodes CASSLRDRVAYNEQFF. The complete variable domain, with remaining parts taken from reference TRBV11-1 and TRBJ2-1, reads EAEVAQSPRYKITEKSQAVAFWCDPISGHATLYWYRQILGQGPELLVQFQDESVVDDSQLPKDRFSAERLKGVDSTLKIQPAELGDSAMYLCASSLRDRVAYNEQFFGPGTRLTVL.

DNA of the CDR3: TGTGCCAGTAGCGAGGGGGCAATGGTTCAGCCCCAGCATTTT. Translating gives CASSEGAMVQPQHF. This chain uses TRBV19 with TRBJ1-5; 7 nucleotides match TRBD1. Germline V gene data show CDR1 as LNHDA and CDR2 as SQIVND (reference sequence). This CDR3 spans 14 amino acids. V lost 6 bases to trimming and J lost 6 bases; unmatched junction nucleotides: 8.